These 17 T cell receptor beta chains were sequenced from one sample in a study of T cell changes during pregnancy in multiple sclerosis. Sequenced by immunoSEQ multiplex PCR; TCRdb stores in-frame clones only, minus some. The table has about 53,000 clones, more than 90% seen once. Sequencing was performed on CD8+ T cells from peripheral blood mononuclear cells, taken before pregnancy. The receptors come from a female donor with multiple sclerosis, enrolled in a pregnancy study.

The chain couples TRBV27 to TRBJ2-5; D is perhaps TRBD1 (6 bases). The length of the CDR3 is 14 residues. Trimming removed 1 base from V and 1 base from J, with 7 bases in between. Germline V gene lookup returns CDR1 MNHEY and CDR2 SMNVEV (reference sequence). The CDR3, as DNA: TGTGCCAGCAGTTTATTAGGGGGCCAAGAGACCCAGTACTTC. Amino acid sequence: CASSLLGGQETQYF.

The rearrangement uses TRBV6-1 and TRBJ1-2, with a tentative D call TRBD1 (6 bases). Germline loops: CDR1 MNHNS, CDR2 SASEGT. Trimming stripped 2 bases from V and 2 bases from J, with 15 bases between. The CDR3 length is 16 residues. In DNA, the CDR3 is TGTGCCAGCAGTGAAAGTCCGGACAGCCCCAACTATGGCTACACCTTC. Its protein is CASSESPDSPNYGYTF.

J is TRBJ1-6 and V is TRBV6-6; D may be TRBD1 (6 bases). Germline CDR1 and CDR2: MNHNY and SVGAGI (reference sequence). The V and J ends lost 6 bases and 13 bases respectively, with 10 bases between them. The CDR3 has 11 residues. The CDR3 sequence: CASRTGMPLHF. The CDR3 DNA reads as TGTGCCAGCAGAACAGGGATGCCCCTCCACTTT.

The chain uses TRBV9 and TRBJ1-3; tentatively, D is TRBD1 (5 bases). Trimming left V 4 bases short and J 4 bases short, with 18 bases between. From germline, CDR1 is SGDLS and CDR2 YYNGEE. This CDR3 contains 16 residues. The CDR3 sequence: CASSSPRGAVGNTIYF. The CDR3 nucleotides are TGTGCCAGCAGCTCCCCCCGTGGGGCGGTGGGAAACACCATATATTTT. Filled out from reference TRBV9 and TRBJ1-3, the complete variable domain reads DSGVTQTPKHLITATGQRVTLRCSPRSGDLSVYWYQQSLDQGLQFLIQYYNGEERAKGNILERFSAQQFPDLHSELNLSSLELGDSALYFCASSSPRGAVGNTIYFGEGSWLTVV.

On this clone itself: One end of the junction does not line up with germline, which may come from a read error. This rearrangement joins TRBV7-6 to TRBJ2-1, with TRBD2 matching 14 bases. This CDR3 is built from 14 residues. Germline assignment: CDR1 SGHVS and CDR2 FNYEAQ. CDR3 residues: CASSPRLAGGPSIF. The CDR3 coding sequence is TGTGCCAGCAGCCCCAGACTAGCGGGGGGGCCCTCAATCTTC.

The V gene is TRBV19, the J gene TRBJ1-3; D is ambiguous. The germline V gene encodes CDR1 LNHDA and CDR2 SQIVND (reference sequence). Trimming pared 6 bases from V and 2 bases from J, leaving 14 bases between. The CDR3 loop spans 15 amino acids. The CDR3 DNA follows: TGTGCCAGTAGCCAGACAACCTATACTGGAAACACCATATATTTT. Amino acids: CASSQTTYTGNTIYF.

The rearrangement links TRBV19 to TRBJ1-1; a possible D gene is TRBD1 (5 bases). The CDR3 has 15 amino acids. The germline gives CDR1 LNHDA, CDR2 SQIVND (reference sequence). V was cut by 5 bases and J by 0 bases, with 13 bases left in between. The CDR3 is CASSPGGFMNTEAFF. Here the CDR3 DNA reads TGTGCCAGTAGTCCCGGGGGATTTATGAACACTGAAGCTTTCTTT.

V gene TRBV9 combines with J gene TRBJ2-2; a possible D gene is TRBD1 (6 bases). This CDR3 contains 13 residues. Per germline, CDR1 SGDLS and CDR2 YYNGEE. The germline V and J ends were trimmed by 6 bases and 6 bases, with 12 bases remaining between them. CDR3 coding DNA: TGTGCCAGCACCAAAGGGGGTGCCGGGGAGCTGTTTTTT. Its translation: CASTKGGAGELFF.

The V call is TRBV9, the J call TRBJ1-1; D not resolved. The CDR3 has 13 residues. Between the trimmed V and J ends, which lost 0 bases and 10 bases, there was a span of 13 bases. Germline V gene data show CDR1 as SGDLS and CDR2 as YYNGEE. The DNA for the CDR3 is TGTGCCAGCAGCGTAGTCACGGGGTCGGTAGCTTTCTTT. Translating it yields CASSVVTGSVAFF.

The sample holds a few counts of this clone. J is TRBJ1-2 and V is TRBV14; 8 nucleotides align to TRBD1. V shed 0 bases, J shed 8 bases, and the junction held 11 bases outside the gene matches. This CDR3 region has 16 residues. Germline V gives CDR1 SGHDN, CDR2 FVKESK. CDR3 bases: TGTGCCAGCAGCCAAGATATGACAGGGGTTCTCCAAGGCTACACCTTC. Protein sequence: CASSQDMTGVLQGYTF.

The gene calls are TRBV27 and TRBJ1-1, with 7 bases fitting TRBD1. This CDR3 has 13 amino acids. CDR1 is MNHEY, CDR2 SMNVEV, per germline (reference sequence). V lost 3 bases and J lost 3; bases outside the gene matches: 1. In DNA, the CDR3 is TGTGCCAGCAGTTTTACAGGGGACACTGAAGCTTTCTTT. Protein: CASSFTGDTEAFF.

The J gene is TRBJ2-7, the V gene TRBV27; 7 bases fit TRBD2. In germline, CDR1 is MNHEY, CDR2 SMNVEV (reference sequence). CDR3 size: 13 residues. Trimming at V came to 5 bases and at J to 6 bases, leaving 7 bases not matched to a gene. The CDR3 DNA follows: TGTGCCAGCAGTAGCGGGAACCCCGGCGAGCAGTACTTC. Translated: CASSSGNPGEQYF.

The J gene is TRBJ2-5, the V gene TRBV27, with D maybe TRBD2 (6 bases). V was pared by 5 bases and J by 3 bases, with 13 bases between. In germline, CDR1 is MNHEY, CDR2 SMNVEV (reference sequence). The CDR3 has 14 amino acids. CDR3 in amino acids: CASSRGGAKETQYF. The DNA of the CDR3 is TGTGCCAGCAGTCGGGGCGGGGCTAAAGAGACCCAGTACTTC.

The count of this clone is one. The rearrangement uses TRBV4-3 and TRBJ1-2; D might be TRBD1 (5 bases). The V gene's germline CDR1 is LGHNA and CDR2 YSLEER. The CDR3 is 13 residues long. V was shortened by 3 bases and J by 10 bases, with 15 bases between the two germline ends. The CDR3 region is CASSQGGRNIYTF. The DNA of the CDR3 is TGCGCCAGCAGCCAGGGGGGACGGAACATCTACACCTTC.

The chain's CDR3 is CAISPSGPSSYNSPLHF. In DNA, the CDR3 is TGTGCCATCAGCCCCTCAGGCCCGAGCTCCTATAATTCACCCCTCCACTTT. The V call is TRBV10-3, the J call TRBJ1-6; D is uncertain. From germline, CDR1 is ENHRY and CDR2 SYGVKD. The length of the CDR3 is 17 residues. The ends were cut back, 6 bases at V and 0 bases at J, with 15 bases in the middle.

This chain uses TRBV9 with TRBJ1-5; D remains ambiguous. Germline CDR1 and CDR2: SGDLS and YYNGEE. The length of the CDR3 is 14 residues. V lost 0 bases, J lost 0 bases, and 4 bases lay in between. The chain's CDR3 is CASSVGDSNQPQHF. DNA for the CDR3: TGTGCCAGCAGCGTAGGAGATAGCAATCAGCCCCAGCATTTT.

This chain connects TRBV19 to TRBJ2-5; 9 positions agree with TRBD1. V shed 0 bases, J shed 2 bases, and the junction held 22 bases outside the gene matches. Germline values: CDR1 LNHDA, CDR2 SQIVND (reference sequence). This CDR3 spans 22 amino acids. CDR3 bases: TGTGCCAGTAGTATAGATCCCCCCGGGACAGGGATCCGGAGGGTTTCTCAAGAGACCCAGTACTTC. Amino acid sequence: CASSIDPPGTGIRRVSQETQYF.